These 25 T cell receptor beta chains came from one sample sequenced in a study of blood T cells in healthy people across ages. Through a sample-barcoded 5' primer and a J-beta primer mix, a second PCR was run for roughly 7 to 12 cycles. TCRdb ran MiXCR on the 5' RACE reads and lists one entry per CDR3 protein. The data contain 600,000 to 1,000,000 distinct CDR3 sequences, 25% of them singletons. The same data also went into a second study, on T cells of mothers and their children.

Sample: blood. Receptor source: a boy younger than 18 in good health.

The rearrangement links TRBV20-1 to TRBJ2-1; a weak D match, TRBD2 (6 bases). The CDR3 runs to 15 residues. Trimming took 3 bases from V and 3 from J, leaving 15 bases between them. Germline V gives CDR1 DFQATT, CDR2 SNEGSKA (reference sequence). The CDR3 bases are TGCAGTGCTAGGGATGAGGGACTGCGCTACAATGAGCAGTTCTTC. This sequence encodes CSARDEGLRYNEQFF.

This clonotype was seen just once. The J gene is TRBJ2-7, the V gene TRBV5-1; the D gene is possibly TRBD2 (6 bases). The CDR3 loop spans 15 amino acids. Germline V gene sequence: CDR1 SGHRS, CDR2 YFSETQ. V was clipped by 2 bases and J by 4 bases, with 16 bases between them. The CDR3: CASSLGDWESYEQYF. The CDR3, as DNA: TGCGCCAGCAGCTTAGGGGACTGGGAAAGTTACGAGCAGTACTTC.

This clonotype has only a few counts. V is TRBV5-1 and J is TRBJ2-2, with D tentatively TRBD2 (5 bases). CDR3 length: 15 residues. Trimming took 2 bases from V and 6 from J, leaving 14 bases between them. CDR1 and CDR2 from the germline V gene are SGHRS and YFSETQ. Here the CDR3 DNA reads TGCGCCAGCAGCTTTCCTAGCCATAGCTCCGGGGAGCTGTTTTTT. It encodes CASSFPSHSSGELFF. Based on the CDR3 plus reference TRBV5-1 and TRBJ2-2, the full variable domain is KAGVTQTPRYLIKTRGQQVTLSCSPISGHRSVSWYQQTPGQGLQFLFEYFSETQRNKGNFPGRFSGRQFSNSRSEMNVSTLELGDSALYLCASSFPSHSSGELFFGEGSRLTVL.

About this clonotype: A much more abundant neighbour one base away suggests this may be a read error. The V call is TRBV6-1, the J call TRBJ2-1, with D hard to call. The CDR3 totals 11 residues. From germline, CDR1 is MNHNS and CDR2 SASEGT. The CDR3 region is CASSDFYELYF. The CDR3 nucleotides are TGTGCCAGCAGTGACTTCTACGAGCTGTACTTC.

This clonotype occurred a few times. The gene calls are TRBV6-1 and TRBJ2-1; 12 bases fit TRBD2. The trim removed 7 bases at V and 4 bases at J, leaving 8 bases unmatched. This CDR3 is built from 16 residues. The germline V gene encodes CDR1 MNHNS and CDR2 SASEGT. CDR3 sequence (DNA): TGTGCCAGCACCGACGGACTAGCGGGGCTTTACAATGAGCAGTTCTTC. Its translation is CASTDGLAGLYNEQFF.

In its sample, this clonotype was seen once. The chain combines TRBV27 with TRBJ2-7; 9 bases map to TRBD1. V lost 8 bases and J lost 0; bases outside the gene matches: 5. Germline assignment: CDR1 MNHEY and CDR2 SMNVEV (reference sequence). The CDR3 is 14 residues long. The chain's CDR3 is CASHRDRDSYEQYF. CDR3 bases: TGTGCCAGCCACCGGGACAGGGACTCCTACGAGCAGTACTTC.

This chain links TRBV29-1 with TRBJ2-7, with TRBD2 matching 7 bases. This CDR3 spans 13 amino acids. Germline CDR1 SQVTM, CDR2 ANQGSEA. V was pared by 7 bases and J by 6 bases, with 12 bases of the junction left unmatched. CDR3 DNA sequence: TGCAGCGCCGGCGTGAAGGGAGGGTCCGAGCAGTACTTC. It yields the protein CSAGVKGGSEQYF.

This clonotype has just a few counts. The chain couples TRBV9 to TRBJ1-4; TRBD1 is a possible D gene (5 bases). This CDR3 has 14 residues. V was trimmed by 0 bases and J by 3 bases, leaving 6 bases between them. Germline-derived CDR1 and CDR2 are SGDLS and YYNGEE. The CDR3 bases are TGTGCCAGCAGCGTAGGGGGGGCTAATGAAAAACTGTTTTTT. Its translation is CASSVGGANEKLFF. Drawing the rest from reference TRBV9 and TRBJ1-4, the complete variable domain is DSGVTQTPKHLITATGQRVTLRCSPRSGDLSVYWYQQSLDQGLQFLIQYYNGEERAKGNILERFSAQQFPDLHSELNLSSLELGDSALYFCASSVGGANEKLFFGSGTQLSVL.

This clonotype was counted between two and nine times. The chain couples TRBV29-1 to TRBJ1-1, with D unclear. CDR1 is SQVTM, CDR2 ANQGSEA, per germline. CDR3 length equals 14 residues. Trimming stripped 6 bases from V and 1 base from J, with 15 bases between. The CDR3 nucleotides read TGCAGCGTGGTAGTAGGCGTTCGGAACACTGAAGCTTTCTTT. This sequence encodes CSVVVGVRNTEAFF.

The chain uses TRBV7-9 and TRBJ2-5; D is perhaps TRBD2 (5 bases). V lost 6 bases and J lost 5, with 22 bases in between. The germline CDR1 and CDR2 sequences are SEHNR and FQNEAQ (reference sequence). This CDR3 comprises 16 residues. CDR3 bases: TGTGCCAGCAGTACGACCCTGGTAGCGCGTGGGGAGACCCAGTACTTC. This translates into CASSTTLVARGETQYF.

This chain connects TRBV9 to TRBJ2-5, with D possibly TRBD2 on 7 matching bases. There are 15 residues in the CDR3. The germline gives CDR1 SGDLS, CDR2 YYNGEE. Trimming stripped 6 bases from V and 2 bases from J, with 17 bases between. Here the CDR3 DNA reads TGTGCCAGCACACCGGGGGGCGGTCAGCAAGAGACCCAGTACTTC. Amino acids: CASTPGGGQQETQYF.

The V gene is TRBV24-1, the J gene TRBJ2-1; TRBD1 is a possible D gene (6 bases). V was trimmed by 2 bases and J by 2 bases, leaving 15 bases between them. Germline values: CDR1 KGHDR, CDR2 SFDVKD. This CDR3 contains 17 residues. The CDR3 reads CATSDWSWDKPYNEQFF. CDR3 DNA sequence: TGTGCCACCAGTGATTGGAGTTGGGACAAACCCTACAATGAGCAGTTCTTC.

V gene TRBV27 combines with J gene TRBJ2-3; TRBD2 might be the D (6 bases). The germline gives CDR1 MNHEY, CDR2 SMNVEV (reference sequence). The CDR3 has 14 residues. V lost 8 bases, J lost 2 bases, and 14 bases lay in between. In DNA, the CDR3 is TGTGCCAGCTCCGAGGGACTTTACACAGATACGCAGTATTTT. Translating it yields CASSEGLYTDTQYF.

V usage is TRBV2 and J usage is TRBJ2-1; D is uncertain. The germline V gene has CDR1 SNHLY and CDR2 FYNNEI. Trimming removed 4 bases at V and 5 bases at J, with 12 bases between. The CDR3 consists of 14 residues. Here the CDR3 reads CASSARREDNEQFF. DNA of the CDR3: TGTGCCAGCAGTGCTAGGAGAGAGGACAATGAGCAGTTCTTC.

This clonotype was counted a few times. The V and J genes are TRBV7-9 and TRBJ1-6; D may be TRBD1 (6 bases). Per the germline V gene, CDR1 is SEHNR and CDR2 is FQNEAQ (reference sequence). The CDR3 is 17 amino acids. Trimming took 3 bases from V and 0 from J, leaving 12 bases between them. CDR3 sequence (DNA): TGTGCCAGCAGCTTTGGGCAGGGGAGCTCCTATAATTCACCCCTCCACTTT. It codes for CASSFGQGSSYNSPLHF.

The gene calls are TRBV2 and TRBJ1-1, with 10 bases that match TRBD1. The V gene's germline CDR1 is SNHLY and CDR2 FYNNEI. The CDR3 has 17 amino acids. V shed 7 bases and J 0 bases; nucleotides not matched to a gene: 11. The CDR3 DNA follows: TGTGCCAGCAATCTATCCAGGGACAGGGGTATGAACACTGAAGCTTTCTTT. It is translated as CASNLSRDRGMNTEAFF. Combining the CDR3 with reference TRBV2 and TRBJ1-1 gives the whole variable domain EPEVTQTPSHQVTQMGQEVILRCVPISNHLYFYWYRQILGQKVEFLVSFYNNEISEKSEIFDDQFSVERPDGSNFTLKIRSTKLEDSAMYFCASNLSRDRGMNTEAFFGQGTRLTVV.

A few counts support this clonotype. The V call is TRBV20-1, the J call TRBJ2-5; 11 positions match TRBD2. Germline V gene sequence: CDR1 DFQATT, CDR2 SNEGSKA (reference sequence). This CDR3 region has 13 residues. With V trimmed by 6 bases and J by 3 bases, 3 bases remained unmatched. In nucleotides, the CDR3 is TGCAGTGCACTGGGACTAGCGGAAGAGACCCAGTACTTC. Translation gives CSALGLAEETQYF.

The chain is built from TRBV24-1 and TRBJ2-3; perhaps TRBD1 as D (6 bases). V lost 4 bases, J lost 2 bases, and 18 bases lay in between. This CDR3 has 17 amino acids. Germline V CDR1 and CDR2: KGHDR, SFDVKD. As DNA, the CDR3 is TGTGCCACCAGTGACCCAAATCGACAGGACCTCACAGATACGCAGTATTTT. It specifies CATSDPNRQDLTDTQYF.

The chain recombines TRBV4-1 with TRBJ2-5; D is uncertain. The DNA end lines up better with TRBJ2-7; the J call may be wrong. The CDR3 extends over 16 amino acids. CDR1 is MGHRA and CDR2 is YSYEKL in the germline V gene. The chain's CDR3 is CASSQDLRRSSYEQYF. The CDR3 nucleotides are TGCGCCAGCAGCCAAGATCTCCGGCGTAGCTCCTACGAGCAGTACTTC.

This clonotype was recorded a few times. This chain joins TRBV12-3 or TRBV12-4 and TRBJ2-5; D unresolved. The ends were cut back, 5 bases at V and 6 bases at J, with 10 bases in the middle. The CDR3 is 12 amino acids. The CDR3 region has the DNA TGTGCCAGCAGTGGGTATGCGAAGACCCAGTACTTC. Its translation is CASSGYAKTQYF.

This clonotype has ten or more counts. The J gene is TRBJ2-7, the V gene TRBV5-1, with D tentatively TRBD1 or TRBD2 (5 bases each). The CDR3 runs to 13 residues. Germline lookup yields CDR1 SGHRS and CDR2 YFSETQ. Trimming took off 4 bases at V and 3 bases at J, with 11 bases between the two ends. CDR3 loop: CASSRDEFYEQYF. The CDR3 bases are TGCGCCAGCAGCCGGGACGAGTTCTACGAGCAGTACTTC.

The rearrangement joins TRBV7-3 to TRBJ2-1; 8 bases align to TRBD2. CDR3 size: 16 residues. V was clipped by 2 bases and J by 10 bases; unmatched bases: 13. The germline V gene has CDR1 SGHTA and CDR2 FQGTGA. The CDR3 DNA is TGTGCCAGCAGCTTACCCAGCCCGGGAGGGCTTAAGGAGCAGTTCTTC. It translates to CASSLPSPGGLKEQFF.

This clonotype turned up a few times. The chain links TRBV4-3 to TRBJ2-1; maybe TRBD2 (5 bases). CDR3 length equals 18 residues. The V end lost 2 bases, the J end lost 0 bases, and 17 bases lay between the germline ends. CDR1 is LGHNA, CDR2 YSLEER, per germline. CDR3 in DNA: TGCGCCAGCAGCCAATCCCGCCTAGCTGTTCGCTCCTACAATGAGCAGTTCTTC. Translated, it gives CASSQSRLAVRSYNEQFF.

The V and J genes are TRBV29-1 and TRBJ2-5, with TRBD1 matching over 7 bases. The J call may be incorrect, as the DNA end agrees better with TRBJ2-1. This CDR3 has 11 amino acids. Germline-derived CDR1 and CDR2 are SQVTM and ANQGSEA. Here the CDR3 reads CSVTGDNEQFF. The CDR3 DNA reads TGCAGCGTTACAGGGGACAATGAGCAGTTCTTC.

V and J are TRBV5-1 and TRBJ2-2; D possibly corresponds to TRBD1 (5 bases). The V end lost 1 base, the J end lost 4 bases, and 8 bases lay between the germline ends. The CDR3 length is 14 residues. The germline V gene has CDR1 SGHRS and CDR2 YFSETQ. CDR3 in amino acids: CASSLWQGTGELFF. DNA of the CDR3: TGCGCCAGCAGCTTGTGGCAGGGCACCGGGGAGCTGTTTTTT.